The present TCR beta chain was sequenced within a study of shared T cell receptors in the human thymus (dated by TCRdb to the early 2020s). The study in broad terms: The study examined how the human thymus generates shared, self-reactive T-cell receptor alpha chains.

From V the trimming removes 4 bases and from J it removes 3 bases, while the gene matches leave 5 bases of the junction unaccounted for. The CDR3 runs 14 residues from the cysteine to the phenylalanine. CDR3 DNA only is kept here, 42 bases in frame from base 1. From the germline V gene, CDR1 is SGHVS and CDR2 is FQNEAQ. In its sample, this clone was seen once. What this receptor recognizes is not known. Within one base of it there is no much larger clone, and no base qualities were kept. Libraries were prepared through the immunoSEQ multiplex PCR assay. Here the immuneACCESS table is served through TCRdb, limited to in-frame sequences with V and J called. Missing clones are a known gap in these copies; in checked studies unresolved V genes cover under half, and the rest lacks a known reason. The sample table shows hundreds of thousands of clones, and around 87% are seen once. The top ten clonotypes cover 0.0094% of the sample.

These data also featured in a second study, about human thymus T cells. Per the second study: Immunologically healthy infants undergoing open corrective cardiac surgery for congenital heart defects in Finland were used as donors. Thymus tissue was obtained as surgical resects removed during corrective cardiac surgery. Usage of V and J gene segments appeared to be biased in both the thymic and the peripheral blood repertoires. The related research found that thymic TCR repertoires overlapped highly between unrelated individuals. TCR alpha and beta repertoires from roughly eight infant thymus samples and a few related peripheral blood samples were characterized in the study. Donor ages ranging from about 7 to 250 days were recorded, and a handful of male and a couple of female infants were included in the cohort. After being mechanically released from the tissue, thymocytes were kept at -70 degrees C in pellets of about 9-32 million cells. A QIAsymphony instrument was used to extract genomic DNA from the frozen cell pellets. TCRB and TCRAD loci were amplified from a standardized quantity of quality-controlled genomic DNA using the immunoSEQ multiplex PCR assay. Amplicons spanned the V(D)J region at a length sufficient to cover the CDR3 and identify V and J genes. The amplicons were sequenced on an Illumina platform via the commercial immunoSEQ service. Primer bias and sequencing errors were corrected as previously described, and TCRAD and TCRB were defined on the basis of the IMGT database. immunoSEQ Analyzer 3.0 and VDJTools were used for repertoire analysis, which covered basic statistics, V/J segment usage, diversity estimates, rarefaction and pairwise overlap. Diversity was estimated with Chao1, ChaoE, Efron-Thisted, Shannon and inverse Simpson indices, and also on datasets down-sampled to the smallest sample. Repertoire overlap was determined by strict matching of CDR3 nucleotide sequence, V gene and J gene, and Jaccard-based multidimensional scaling clustering was applied. On average, thymus samples gave roughly 800,000 unique TCRB clonotypes, whereas blood samples gave roughly 80,000.

This sequence uses TRBV7-8 and TRBJ2-7, with TRBD1 matching 8 junction bases. This clonotype was sampled from a boy under two years old with a congenital heart defect. Donor details come from another sample of the same person, matched by shared clones. The sample was thymocytes. The nucleotide sequence reads TGTGCCAGCAGCTCGACGACAGGGGACTACGAGCAGTACTTC. This gives the protein CASSSTTGDYEQYF.